These 13 T cell receptor beta chains were sequenced from one sample in a study of monozygotic twins with inflammatory bowel disease. Reprocessing the 5' RACE reads, TCRdb reports a single entry for every CDR3 protein and omits DNA. This table lists 200,000 to 250,000 distinct CDR3 sequences. The specimen was blood. All receptors derive from a human donor with ulcerative colitis or Crohn's disease, or a healthy co-twin of an affected twin (not recorded which).

The chain uses TRBV12-3 or TRBV12-4 and TRBJ2-7; TCRdb's assignment of TRBD1 cannot be checked, as there is no DNA. The CDR3 spans 15 residues. CDR3 amino acids: CASSLGAGAAYEQYF.

The rearrangement joins TRBV12-3 or TRBV12-4 to TRBJ1-2; as DNA is missing, the TRBD1 call by TCRdb cannot be tested. The length of the CDR3 is 16 residues. The CDR3 region is CASLPSDTPRYYGYTF.

The V and J genes are TRBV7-7 and TRBJ2-1; the TRBD1 assignment by TCRdb is unverifiable without DNA. Germline V gene lookup returns CDR1 SSHAT and CDR2 FNYEAQ (reference sequence). The CDR3 is made up of 16 amino acids. CDR3 region: CASSQGDDGSYNEQFF.

The chain employs TRBV7-9 and TRBJ2-7; TCRdb's D gene call, TRBD1, goes unchecked for lack of DNA. This CDR3 contains 13 residues. Germline V CDR1 and CDR2: SEHNR, FQNEAQ (reference sequence). The CDR3 loop is CASSPGQPLEQYF. The full variable domain, in which reference TRBV7-9 and TRBJ2-7 provide the parts outside the CDR3, is DTGVSQNPRHKITKRGQNVTFRCDPISEHNRLYWYRQTLGQGPEFLTYFQNEAQLEKSRLLSDRFSAERPKGSFSTLEIQRTEQGDSAMYLCASSPGQPLEQYFGPGTRLTVT.

This chain joins TRBV6-5 and TRBJ1-6. Germline V gene lookup returns CDR1 MNHEY and CDR2 SVGAGI. CDR3 length: 17 amino acids. The CDR3 reads CASSYGGLSSYNSPLHF.

The chain carries TRBV5-1 and TRBJ1-5. Germline V gene sequence: CDR1 SGHRS, CDR2 YFSETQ. The CDR3 has 15 residues. The CDR3 protein is CASSLAGRPYQPQHF.

The V gene is TRBV5-1, the J gene TRBJ2-1. Germline V gene data show CDR1 as SGHRS and CDR2 as YFSETQ. The CDR3 loop spans 13 amino acids. The CDR3 here is CASSLYLDNEQFF.

This chain uses TRBV7-8 with TRBJ2-3; TCRdb names TRBD2, which stays unverified in the absence of DNA. Germline V lookup: CDR1 SGHVS, CDR2 FQNEAQ. The CDR3 runs 16 residues. The CDR3 region is CASSLQGTYAGDTQYF.

The chain couples TRBV20-1 to TRBJ1-2. The CDR3 is 13 amino acids. From germline, CDR1 is DFQATT and CDR2 SNEGSKA (reference sequence). CDR3: CSARDGHRVGYTF.

The V gene is TRBV19, the J gene TRBJ2-3. The CDR3 loop spans 13 amino acids. Germline V gene sequence: CDR1 LNHDA, CDR2 SQIVND (reference sequence). CDR3 residues: CASSTRLADTQYF. Together with reference TRBV19 and TRBJ2-3, the CDR3 gives the full variable domain: DGGITQSPKYLFRKEGQNVTLSCEQNLNHDAMYWYRQDPGQGLRLIYYSQIVNDFQKGDIAEGYSVSREKKESFPLTVTSAQKNPTAFYLCASSTRLADTQYFGPGTRLTVL.

The rearrangement uses TRBV5-1 and TRBJ2-2. CDR1 is SGHRS and CDR2 is YFSETQ in the germline V gene. The CDR3 covers 15 residues. CDR3 residues: CASSLKIGNTGELFF.

The chain combines TRBV15 with TRBJ1-3. CDR3 size: 17 residues. From germline, CDR1 is LNHNV and CDR2 YYDKDF (reference sequence). The CDR3 sequence is CATSRAPGTRGRNTIYF.

This chain's CDR3 is CSAMNPALFQETQYF. V is TRBV20-1 and J is TRBJ2-5; TCRdb calls TRBD2, which cannot be checked without DNA. Germline V gene sequence: CDR1 DFQATT, CDR2 SNEGSKA (reference sequence). The CDR3 length is 15 residues.